The TCR beta chain under discussion was sequenced for a study of cytomegalovirus exposure and HLA in healthy donors. It was with 60 Vbeta and 13 Jbeta primers that the PCR ran. This table comes from immunoSEQ multiplex PCR, and its TCRdb copy is limited to in-frame clones, with some not included. The sample shows about 160,000 clones, around 77% of them seen only once. Losses at the gene ends were 4 bases for V and 5 bases for J; bases not matched to a gene: 14. The germline V gene encodes CDR1 SGHVS and CDR2 FQNEAQ. CDR3 length: 16 amino acids. Regarding this clone: Its antigen is currently unknown.

Whereas donors were nominally healthy upon sampling, unrecorded immune exposures were probable. General study points: Researchers catalogued roughly 150 TCR beta chains as cytomegalovirus-associated. It was only CMV serostatus that was available as immune exposure information.

The gene calls are TRBV7-8 and TRBJ2-7, with 7 bases fitting TRBD1. The receptor was derived from a man between 60 and 70 years old in good health and CMV-seronegative. What was sequenced was PBMCs. CDR3 DNA: TGTGCCAGCAGCTCCCTGCTCACAGGGGTTTCCGACGAGCAGTACTTC. This codes for CASSSLLTGVSDEQYF. Full variable domain (missing parts from reference TRBV7-8 and TRBJ2-7): GAGVSQSPRYKVAKRGQDVALRCDPISGHVSLFWYQQALGQGPEFLTYFQNEAQLDKSGLPSDRFFAERPEGSVSTLKIQRTQQEDSAVYLCASSSLLTGVSDEQYFGPGTRLTVT.